The 13 T cell receptor beta chains below all came from one sample that was sequenced in a study of cytomegalovirus exposure and HLA in healthy donors. This PCR relied on a set of 60 Vbeta primers and 13 Jbeta primers. Assay used: immunoSEQ multiplex PCR; TCRdb lists only in-frame clones, some missing. This repertoire shows approximately 120,000 clones, 75% to 85% found once; its top ten account for more than 7.5%. Sequencing used PBMCs. These receptors were collected from a woman in her forties or fifties in good health and CMV-seropositive.

CDR3 nucleotide sequence: TGCGCCAGCAGCTTCACAGGGGGCGCGGGTAGGGAGCAGTTCTTC. Translation: CASSFTGGAGREQFF. The V gene is TRBV5-1, the J gene TRBJ2-1; 9 bases line up with TRBD1. The germline CDR1 and CDR2 sequences are SGHRS and YFSETQ. This CDR3 is built from 15 residues. V was clipped by 2 bases and J by 10 bases; unmatched bases: 10.

The V call is TRBV29-1, the J call TRBJ2-1, with D maybe TRBD2 (6 bases). V was trimmed by 0 bases and J by 0 bases, leaving 12 bases between them. Per the germline V gene, CDR1 is SQVTM and CDR2 is ANQGSEA. This CDR3 is 16 amino acids long. CDR3 residues: CSVEDSRGSSYNEQFF. CDR3 nucleotides: TGCAGCGTTGAAGATTCGCGGGGCAGCTCCTACAATGAGCAGTTCTTC.

The V call is TRBV7-9, the J call TRBJ2-5; TRBD1 is a possible D gene (6 bases). Germline V gene sequence: CDR1 SEHNR, CDR2 FQNEAQ (reference sequence). Trimming left V 2 bases short and J 4 bases short, with 11 bases between. The CDR3 extends over 14 amino acids. CDR3 protein: CASSLLSGAETQYF. For the CDR3, the DNA is TGTGCCAGCAGCTTATTGTCAGGGGCAGAGACCCAGTACTTC.

The CDR3 DNA reads TGTGCCAGCACCCCAGGGCAGGGTTATTATGGCTACACCTTC. Encoded protein: CASTPGQGYYGYTF. The rearrangement uses TRBV6-5 and TRBJ1-2, with D possibly TRBD1 on 5 matching bases. The CDR3 runs to 14 residues. Looked up from germline, CDR1 is MNHEY and CDR2 is SVGAGI. The germline V and J ends were trimmed by 7 bases and 5 bases, with 17 bases remaining between them.

This clone was seen only once. The V call is TRBV5-1, the J call TRBJ2-1, with 10 bases lining up with TRBD2. CDR1 and CDR2 from the germline V gene are SGHRS and YFSETQ. J gave up 4 bases and V 0 bases, and 1 base lay outside the gene matches. CDR3 length: 15 residues. DNA of the CDR3: TGCGCCAGCAGCTTGGGTAGCGGGGGGTACAATGAGCAGTTCTTC. Its protein is CASSLGSGGYNEQFF.

V gene TRBV29-1 combines with J gene TRBJ1-2; TRBD1 is a possible D gene (6 bases). This CDR3 has 12 amino acids. Looked up from germline, CDR1 is SQVTM and CDR2 is ANQGSEA. Trimming pared 4 bases from V and 6 bases from J, leaving 12 bases between. The CDR3 spells CSVAWGPNGYTF. CDR3 bases: TGCAGCGTTGCGTGGGGGCCTAATGGCTACACCTTC.

V gene TRBV7-3 combines with J gene TRBJ2-5; D gene ambiguous. V lost 5 bases to trimming and J lost 5 bases, with 12 bases between them. The CDR3 spans 13 residues. Per the germline V gene, CDR1 is SGHTA and CDR2 is FQGTGA. The CDR3 is CASSHGSTETQYF. The CDR3 DNA is TGTGCCAGCAGCCACGGTAGTACGGAGACCCAGTACTTC.

The chain combines TRBV27 with TRBJ2-7, with a possible D match to TRBD1 (5 bases). V lost 2 bases and J lost 4, with 9 bases in between. This CDR3 has 13 amino acids. Germline CDR1 MNHEY, CDR2 SMNVEV (reference sequence). The CDR3 DNA reads TGTGCCAGCAGTTTACGGACATCTTACGAGCAGTACTTC. It is translated as CASSLRTSYEQYF.

There are a few counts of this clone. The J gene is TRBJ2-2, the V gene TRBV7-3; TRBD1 matches 9 bases. Germline loops: CDR1 SGHTA, CDR2 FQGTGA. The V segment lost 5 bases and the J segment 3 bases; nucleotides outside the gene matches: 4. This CDR3 has 15 residues. Written as DNA, the CDR3 is TGTGCCAGCAGCCCCGGGACAGGGTACACCGGGGAGCTGTTTTTT. Protein: CASSPGTGYTGELFF.

The chain carries TRBV5-1 and TRBJ1-4, with 9 bases matching TRBD1. Trimming at V came to 4 bases and at J to 5 bases, leaving 6 bases not matched to a gene. The length of the CDR3 is 15 residues. Germline V gives CDR1 SGHRS, CDR2 YFSETQ. The CDR3 spells CASSGGQGTNEKLFF. For the CDR3, the DNA is TGCGCCAGCAGCGGGGGACAGGGAACAAATGAAAAACTGTTTTTT. Combining the CDR3 with reference TRBV5-1 and TRBJ1-4 gives the whole variable domain KAGVTQTPRYLIKTRGQQVTLSCSPISGHRSVSWYQQTPGQGLQFLFEYFSETQRNKGNFPGRFSGRQFSNSRSEMNVSTLELGDSALYLCASSGGQGTNEKLFFGSGTQLSVL.

This chain uses TRBV5-4 with TRBJ1-1; TRBD1 is a possible D gene (5 bases). Germline CDR1 SGHNT, CDR2 YYREEE (reference sequence). The germline V and J ends were trimmed by 0 bases and 10 bases, with 10 bases remaining between them. This CDR3 has 12 amino acids. The CDR3 reads CASSLERQGAFF. For the CDR3, the DNA is TGTGCCAGCAGCTTGGAACGCCAGGGAGCTTTCTTT.

This clone has a handful of counts. This rearrangement joins TRBV14 to TRBJ2-4; 7 bases are shared with TRBD1. Per germline, CDR1 SGHDN and CDR2 FVKESK. The J segment lost 5 bases and the V segment lost 2 bases, leaving 3 bases of the junction unmatched. This CDR3 region has 14 residues. The CDR3 sequence is CASSQTGVQNIQYF. The DNA of the CDR3 is TGTGCCAGCAGCCAAACAGGGGTTCAAAACATTCAGTACTTC.

This clone was recorded only once. The chain is built from TRBV30 and TRBJ2-1, with TRBD2 matching 9 bases. Trimming at V came to 3 bases and at J to 8 bases, leaving 5 bases not matched to a gene. This CDR3 is built from 13 residues. CDR1 is GTSNPN and CDR2 is SVGIG in the germline V gene (reference sequence). CDR3 nucleotide sequence: TGTGCCTGGAGAGCGGGGGGCCACTATGAGCAGTTCTTC. Its protein is CAWRAGGHYEQFF.